This TCR beta chain was sequenced for a study of blood T cell repertoires in COVID-19. Study at large: Donors in the United States, Italy and Spain gave samples during acute or convalescent COVID-19. Sources were T cells, B-cell-depleted T cells, or PBMCs; the material itself was cDNA or gDNA.

Original methodology: Amplification with reference gene primers provided the estimates of nucleated cell counts. Produced via immunoSEQ multiplex PCR; TCRdb's table is partial and in-frame only. V and J calls and clone size follow that table, whereas D and trimming were derived from the DNA. The repertoire holds tens of thousands of clones, around 85% seen once, with 4% to 5.5% in the top ten. The sample was peripheral blood. This clonotype originated in a man between 45 and 60 years old with active COVID-19.

The CDR3 DNA is TGTGCCAGCAGCCGATCCGGGACAGGAAACTACGAGCAGTACTTC. Translating gives CASSRSGTGNYEQYF. The gene calls are TRBV3-1 (or the pseudogene TRBV3-2) and TRBJ2-7; 8 bases match TRBD1. The CDR3 sequence is 15 residues long. Trimming at V came to 4 bases and at J to 3 bases, leaving 8 bases not matched to a gene. Per germline, CDR1 LGHDT and CDR2 YNNKEL (reference sequence).